The sequence of this T cell receptor (beta chain) was determined in a study of OX40 agonist ivuxolimab in advanced cancers. Across the whole study: Given to patients was ivuxolimab, an agonistic anti-OX40 (CD134) antibody. Previous treatment with anti-PD-1, anti-PD-L1 or anti-CTLA-4 therapy was allowed; 35% to 50% had received some. General observations from the study: Specificity for antigen went undetermined in the expanded peripheral T cells.

The germline V gene has CDR1 MDHEN and CDR2 SYDVKM. The trim removed 3 bases at V and 1 base at J, leaving 7 bases unmatched. The CDR3 spans 17 residues. The repertoire was sequenced with immunoSEQ multiplex PCR; TCRdb's copy has only in-frame clones and lacks some. The sample consists of around 45,000 clones, 60% to 80% of them appearing once. Concerning this clone: No antigen is known for it.

Sequencing used CD4+ or CD8+ T cells sorted from blood, obtained in a trial of the OX40 agonist ivuxolimab. The source is an adult with an advanced solid tumor such as melanoma, head and neck, liver or kidney cancer. The J gene is TRBJ2-2, the V gene TRBV28, with 8 bases identical to TRBD1. DNA for the CDR3: TGTGCCAGCAGTTTTACTTTAGGACAGGGGAACACCGGGGAGCTGTTTTTT. Protein: CASSFTLGQGNTGELFF.